The clone carrying this TCR beta chain was picked up many times. Its antigen is unknown. The missing CDR3 end, 3 residues past where the read stops, is filled in from the germline J gene. The same CDR3 is also encoded by other DNA sequences in this sample. These data come from a study of T cell clonality in common variable immunodeficiency. Study-wide results and caveats: What drives increased CVID clonality needs T cell subpopulation sequencing. CVID subjects showed higher TCRbeta clonality than healthy controls.

Libraries were prepared by immunoSEQ multiplex PCR; TCRdb keeps only in-frame clonotypes and omits some of them. The sample gives around 45,000 clones, none seen only once, and the top ten clones hold around 2.8%. Germline-derived CDR1 and CDR2 are MNHNS and SASEGT. This CDR3 contains 16 residues. Trimming pared 4 bases from V and 5 bases from J, leaving 20 bases between. The chain combines TRBV6-1 with TRBJ1-2, with D maybe TRBD1 (5 bases). Sequenced sample: peripheral blood mononuclear cells. This receptor was obtained from a person aged 18-69 years in good health. The CDR3 bases that were read are TGTGCCAGCAGTGTAACCCAGGGAGGAAAGCTATATGGC. Protein product: CASSVTQGGKLYG. The entire CDR3 protein reads CASSVTQGGKLYGYTF.